Below are 25 T cell receptor beta chains sequenced from a single sample in a study of shared clonotypes between healthy human individuals. The table came from immunoSEQ multiplex PCR; TCRdb's copy has only in-frame clones and leaves some out. The sample lists hundreds of thousands of clones, roughly 83% occurring once. The sequenced sample consisted of PBMCs. Receptor source: a woman in her 40s in good health. Some clones in this sample may be carry-over from other donors' samples.

This clone occurred a few times. V gene TRBV28 combines with J gene TRBJ2-3, with 12 bases fitting TRBD2. The CDR3 spans 17 residues. Per the germline V gene, CDR1 is MDHEN and CDR2 is SYDVKM. The V gene end was trimmed by 0 bases and the J gene end by 4 bases; junction bases not matched to a gene: 5. The CDR3 spells CASSLWDLAGGPDTQYF. The CDR3 DNA follows: TGTGCCAGCAGTTTATGGGACCTAGCGGGAGGGCCAGATACGCAGTATTTT.

This clone was counted a few times. This chain links TRBV29-1 with TRBJ2-1; no definite D call. V shed 2 bases and J shed 1 base, with 15 bases lying between them. In germline, CDR1 is SQVTM, CDR2 ANQGSEA. The CDR3 length is 16 residues. The CDR3 coding sequence is TGCAGCGTTGAATCGAGTGGGCATATATCCTACAATGAGCAGTTCTTC. As protein: CSVESSGHISYNEQFF.

The V and J genes are TRBV5-1 and TRBJ2-1; 10 nucleotides align to TRBD2. Per the germline V gene, CDR1 is SGHRS and CDR2 is YFSETQ. The CDR3 totals 15 residues. The J segment lost 6 bases and the V segment lost 3 bases, leaving 6 bases of the junction unmatched. The CDR3 loop is CASSSTGTSVNEQFF. The CDR3 bases are TGCGCCAGCAGCTCCACCGGGACTAGCGTCAATGAGCAGTTCTTC.

The gene calls are TRBV5-4 and TRBJ1-2; D unresolved. The CDR3 is 16 amino acids. V was clipped by 0 bases and J by 4 bases, with 16 bases between them. Germline CDR1 is SGHNT and CDR2 is YYREEE (reference sequence). The CDR3 DNA sequence: TGTGCCAGCAGCTTGGACTTCGGGTTGAATTTCTATGGCTACACCTTC. Its protein product is CASSLDFGLNFYGYTF.

The chain carries TRBV28 and TRBJ1-4; D remains unclear. V lost 4 bases and J lost 7, with 10 bases in between. The germline CDR1 and CDR2 sequences are MDHEN and SYDVKM. This CDR3 has 13 residues. The CDR3 region is CASSWAAAEKLFF. As DNA, the CDR3 is TGTGCCAGCAGTTGGGCGGCGGCTGAAAAACTGTTTTTT.

The chain employs TRBV29-1 and TRBJ2-5, with D unclear. The V end lost 3 bases, the J end lost 5 bases, and 10 bases lay between the germline ends. The CDR3 totals 12 residues. CDR1 and CDR2 from the germline V gene are SQVTM and ANQGSEA. CDR3 DNA: TGCAGCGTTGACGCAGAGGCGGAGACCCAGTACTTC. This gives the protein CSVDAEAETQYF.

V and J are TRBV15 and TRBJ2-7; D is perhaps TRBD1 (6 bases). V lost 4 bases, J lost 2 bases, and 9 bases lay in between. Germline values: CDR1 LNHNV, CDR2 YYDKDF (reference sequence). The CDR3 runs to 13 residues. CDR3 protein: CATSTGTTYEQYF. The DNA of the CDR3 is TGTGCCACCAGCACCGGGACAACCTACGAGCAGTACTTC.

The rearrangement links TRBV18 to TRBJ1-2; tentative D call: TRBD1 (6 bases). The CDR3 spans 15 residues. Trimming removed 2 bases at V and 3 bases at J, with 13 bases between. Germline CDR1 and CDR2: KGHSH and LQKENI. The CDR3 DNA reads as TGTGCCAGCTCACCAAATCCAGGGGAAGACTATGGCTACACCTTC. Amino acids: CASSPNPGEDYGYTF.

The table lists this clone with a few counts. The gene calls are TRBV2 and TRBJ2-7; D unclear. This CDR3 has 12 residues. The V end was cut by 5 bases, the J end by 3 bases, with 8 bases between. CDR1 is SNHLY and CDR2 is FYNNEI in the germline V gene. CDR3 sequence reads: CASSLDLYEQYF. CDR3 nucleotides: TGTGCCAGCAGTCTCGATCTCTACGAGCAGTACTTC.

This clone was observed a handful of times. The V call is TRBV21-1, the J call TRBJ2-7; TRBD2, the table's D call, lacks a check against the DNA. TRBV21-1 is annotated as a pseudogene. CDR3 length: 18 residues. As DNA, the CDR3 is TGTGCCAGCAGCAAAGCGCTTTCGAGCGGGAGTTTAACCTACGAGCAGTACTTC. Its protein is CASSKALSSGSLTYEQYF.

The CDR3 spells CASRNPGQSYEQYF. The CDR3 DNA is TGCGCCAGCAGGAACCCCGGACAGTCCTACGAGCAGTACTTC. This chain links TRBV5-1 with TRBJ2-7; possible D gene TRBD1, 6 bases. The germline V and J ends were trimmed by 5 bases and 1 base, with 13 bases remaining between them. The germline CDR1 and CDR2 sequences are SGHRS and YFSETQ. This CDR3 is 14 amino acids long.

This chain connects TRBV6-5 to TRBJ2-1; TRBD2 is a possible D gene (6 bases). There are 16 residues in the CDR3. Between the trimmed V and J ends, which lost 0 bases and 6 bases, there was a span of 15 bases. Germline V gene sequence: CDR1 MNHEY, CDR2 SVGAGI. The chain's CDR3 is CASSYSAELAGNEQFF. CDR3 in DNA: TGTGCCAGCAGTTACTCTGCGGAACTAGCTGGCAATGAGCAGTTCTTC.

The chain carries TRBV28 and TRBJ1-5, with 9 bases identical to TRBD1. V lost 6 bases and J lost 10; bases outside the gene matches: 13. Germline V lookup: CDR1 MDHEN, CDR2 SYDVKM. The CDR3 runs to 15 residues. CDR3 region: CASRRGTGTMGPQHF. The CDR3 nucleotides read TGTGCCAGCAGACGGGGGACAGGGACTATGGGCCCCCAGCATTTT.

The rearrangement links TRBV5-4 to TRBJ1-2; D call uncertain. This CDR3 region has 13 residues. V was trimmed by 0 bases and J by 6 bases, leaving 9 bases between them. In germline, CDR1 is SGHNT, CDR2 YYREEE (reference sequence). CDR3 sequence: CASSLGSGNGYTF. The CDR3 DNA reads TGTGCCAGCAGCTTGGGCTCCGGGAATGGCTACACCTTC.

V and J are TRBV21-1 and TRBJ2-2; the table's D call of TRBD2 was not tested on the DNA. TRBV21-1 is deemed a pseudogene. The length of the CDR3 is 17 residues. Written as DNA, the CDR3 is TGTGCCAGCAGCAAAGTCCCCACCCCTACGAACACCGGGGAGCTGTTTTTT. Translated, it gives CASSKVPTPTNTGELFF.

The chain recombines TRBV30 with TRBJ2-7; D assignment may be TRBD1 or TRBD2 (5 bases each). CDR1 and CDR2 (germline): GTSNPN, SVGIG (reference sequence). V gave up 3 bases and J gave up 6 bases, with 24 bases separating them. The CDR3 has 16 amino acids. The CDR3 loop reads CAWREPLQEGRGEQYF. The CDR3 nucleotides read TGTGCCTGGAGGGAACCCTTACAGGAAGGTCGGGGCGAGCAGTACTTC.

This clone was seen a single time. CDR3 DNA sequence: TGTGCCATCAGGGGTAGCGGGCTATACGAGCAGTACTTC. This gives the protein CAIRGSGLYEQYF. The genes are TRBV6-1 and TRBJ2-7; tentative D call: TRBD2 (7 bases). V dropped 10 bases and J dropped 4 bases, with 17 bases sitting between them. CDR3 size: 13 residues. Germline V CDR1 and CDR2: MNHNS, SASEGT.

V gene TRBV11-2 combines with J gene TRBJ1-5; D is uncertain. Germline V gene lookup returns CDR1 SGHAT and CDR2 FQNNGV. The V end was cut by 5 bases, the J end by 2 bases, with 10 bases between. The CDR3 spans 14 residues. As DNA, the CDR3 is TGTGCCAGCAGCCTGGACGGCCGCAATCAGCCCCAGCATTTT. Translation: CASSLDGRNQPQHF.

In the case of this clone: The same CDR3 arises from other DNA sequences in this sample as well. This sequence joins TRBV6-5 and TRBJ2-2, with D perhaps matching TRBD1 or TRBD2 (6 bases each). This CDR3 is built from 14 residues. Germline lookup yields CDR1 MNHEY and CDR2 SVGAGI. Trimming pared 11 bases from V and 6 bases from J, leaving 19 bases between. CDR3 nucleotides: TGTGCCCGAGGGGGGCAGGGCTTCCCCGGGGAGCTGTTTTTT. Protein sequence: CARGGQGFPGELFF.

This clone has a single count. The V and J genes are TRBV4-2 and TRBJ2-3, with TRBD2 identical over 7 bases. Germline loops: CDR1 LGHNA, CDR2 YNFKEQ. V was clipped by 0 bases and J by 2 bases; unmatched bases: 8. The CDR3 is 17 amino acids. The CDR3: CASSQDLGRADTDTQYF. CDR3 nucleotides: TGTGCCAGCAGCCAAGATCTGGGGAGGGCGGACACAGATACGCAGTATTTT.

Worth noting for this clone: In the same sample, other DNA sequences code for this CDR3. V gene TRBV19 combines with J gene TRBJ1-1, with TRBD1 matching 7 bases. V lost 5 bases and J lost 0; bases outside the gene matches: 6. The length of the CDR3 is 15 residues. In germline, CDR1 is LNHDA, CDR2 SQIVND (reference sequence). The CDR3 loop is CASSRDRPMNTEAFF. CDR3 nucleotides: TGTGCCAGTAGTCGGGACAGACCTATGAACACTGAAGCTTTCTTT.

A few counts support this clone. The V call is TRBV23-1, the J call TRBJ1-1; D unresolved. TRBV23-1 is identified as an open reading frame with a role that is uncertain. The CDR3 is made up of 11 amino acids. V gave up 11 bases and J gave up 4 bases, with 11 bases separating them. The DNA of the CDR3 is TGCGCCTACTGGTGGGGCACTGAAGCTTTCTTT. The encoded protein is CAYWWGTEAFF.

With regard to this clone: The junction departs from germline at one end; a sequencing error may be responsible. This sequence joins TRBV7-7 and TRBJ2-3, with D perhaps TRBD1 (6 bases). Looked up from germline, CDR1 is SSHAT and CDR2 is FNYEAQ (reference sequence). The CDR3 has 15 amino acids. CDR3 sequence (DNA): TGTGCTAGCAGCTTCGGCGCAGGGGGCACAGATACGCAGTATTTT. It yields the protein CASSFGAGGTDTQYF.

The chain uses TRBV9 and TRBJ2-3; TRBD2 is a possible D gene (6 bases). The CDR3 sequence is 16 residues long. V was trimmed by 0 bases and J by 0 bases, leaving 11 bases between them. Per the germline V gene, CDR1 is SGDLS and CDR2 is YYNGEE. In nucleotides, the CDR3 is TGTGCCAGCAGCGTAGACGGGAGTCCCAGCACAGATACGCAGTATTTT. It translates to CASSVDGSPSTDTQYF.

This sequence joins TRBV5-4 and TRBJ1-2, with D uncertain. Germline V gene lookup returns CDR1 SGHNT and CDR2 YYREEE (reference sequence). The CDR3 sequence is 12 residues long. Trimming removed 4 bases at V and 3 bases at J, with 7 bases between. As DNA, the CDR3 is TGTGCCAGCAGCACCCATTACTATGGCTACACCTTC. Its translation is CASSTHYYGYTF. The whole variable domain, remainder taken from reference TRBV5-4 and TRBJ1-2, is ETGVTQSPTHLIKTRGQQVTLRCSSQSGHNTVSWYQQALGQGPQFIFQYYREEENGRGNFPPRFSGLQFPNYSSELNVNALELDDSALYLCASSTHYYGYTFGSGTRLTVV.